The T cell receptor beta chain described here comes from a study of T cells expressing NK-cell markers. Study summary: The TCR beta repertoires originated in sorted CD3+CD56+NKG2C+, CD3+CD56+NKG2C- and CD3+CD56-NKG2C+ T cells. Study-wide findings and caveats: These same clonotypes (in four donors) also led the CD3+CD56-NKG2C+ fraction.

CDR1 and CDR2 (germline): SGHNT, YENEEA. This CDR3 comprises 15 residues. No DNA is given; TCRdb re-called the 5' RACE reads and lists each CDR3 protein once. The clone table shows some 600,000 distinct CDR3 sequences, with the ten largest holding roughly 3.5%. Regarding this clonotype: Its target is not known.

The chain carries TRBV11-3 and TRBJ2-5; TCRdb lists TRBD1, though no DNA is available to test this call. The TCR originated in a man between 18 and 35 years old in good health. What was sequenced was blood T cells: a sorted CD56 or NKG2C T cell subset, CD4+ or CD8+ T cells, or bulk PBMC T cells (not recorded which). The CDR3 sequence: CASSLEGAGAETQYF.